A selection of T cell receptor beta chains follows, all from one sample in a study of OX40 agonist ivuxolimab in advanced cancers. Clones were sequenced by immunoSEQ multiplex PCR, and TCRdb holds only the in-frame ones, with some missing. This table holds fewer than 65,000 clones, 80% to 90% found once. The specimen comprised CD4+ or CD8+ T cells sorted from blood, sampled in a trial of the OX40 agonist ivuxolimab. These receptors were taken from an adult with an advanced solid tumor such as melanoma, head and neck, liver or kidney cancer. CDR3s include the opening cysteine and the closing phenylalanine or tryptophan. The D gene is left open where the match is weak. Size tells how often a clone was seen (once, few, many) or the class of an expanded clone, and some rows leave it out.

size,V,D,J,DNA,CDR3
NA,TRBV2,NA,TRBJ2-4,TGTGCCAGCACCCATAGGCAGAGCAAAAACATTCAGTACTTC,CASTHRQSKNIQYF
once,TRBV7-2,TRBD2,TRBJ2-7,TGTGCCAGCAGCTTCGGGCCCGGGAGGGAACACGAGCAGTACTTC,CASSFGPGREHEQYF
NA,TRBV10-3,TRBD1,TRBJ2-5,TGTGCCATCAGTGAAGGACAGGGGGTTGAGACCCAGTACTTC,CAISEGQGVETQYF
NA,TRBV9,TRBD2,TRBJ2-7,TGTGCCAGCAGCGGCGGACTAGGTAGCTACGAGCAGTACTTC,CASSGGLGSYEQYF
NA,TRBV15,NA,TRBJ2-2,TGTGCCACCAGCAGACCAGGTGGTAGCGGGGAGCTGTTTTTT,CATSRPGGSGELFF
NA,TRBV14,NA,TRBJ2-5,TGTGCCAGCAGCCAAGGAGGGCCTATAGAGACCCAGTACTTC,CASSQGGPIETQYF
NA,TRBV27,TRBD1,TRBJ1-1,TGTGCCAGCGTCCCCGGGACAGGGACGGGCACTGAAGCTTTCTTT,CASVPGTGTGTEAFF
NA,TRBV7-3,NA,TRBJ2-1,TGTGCCAGCAGCAAGGGGAGGGGACAGCTAGCGCCAACCTACAATGAGCAGTTCTTC,CASSKGRGQLAPTYNEQFF
NA,TRBV27,NA,TRBJ2-7,TGTGCCAGCAGTCTATCCGGGACGGTCTCCTACGAGCAGTACTTC,CASSLSGTVSYEQYF
NA,TRBV7-3,NA,TRBJ2-1,TGTGCCAGCAGCTTATTGGCGGACTCCTACAATGAGCAGTTCTTC,CASSLLADSYNEQFF
NA,TRBV7-9,TRBD1,TRBJ2-7,TGTGCCAGCAGCTTGGACAGGGGGTCGGACGAGCAGTACTTC,CASSLDRGSDEQYF
NA,TRBV7-8,NA,TRBJ1-6,TGTGCCAGCAGCTTTGACAGAGGTCCCCTCCACTTT,CASSFDRGPLHF
once,TRBV29-1,NA,TRBJ2-1,TGCAGCGTTGGTAGCTCCTACAATGAGCAGTTCTTC,CSVGSSYNEQFF
NA,TRBV7-6,NA,TRBJ2-7,TGTGCCAGCAGCGTCAATGGGGCAGGCGACGAGCGGTACTTC,CASSVNGAGDERYF
NA,TRBV23-1,NA,TRBJ2-7,TGCGCCAGCAGTCAATCGCAAGAGAGCCCTTGGCACGAGCAGTACTTC,CASSQSQESPWHEQYF
NA,TRBV27,TRBD1,TRBJ1-6,TGTGCCAGCAGGATCCGGCGCCAGGACAGGGGCTCACCCCTCCACTTT,CASRIRRQDRGSPLHF
NA,TRBV10-3,NA,TRBJ1-1,TGTGCCATCGGGCCTGGGGGGGGGATGAACACTGAAGCTTTCTTT,CAIGPGGGMNTEAFF
NA,TRBV29-1,NA,TRBJ1-5,TGCAGCGTGAAGGAGGCCGTAGGGCAGCCCCAGCATTTT,CSVKEAVGQPQHF
NA,TRBV2,TRBD1,TRBJ1-5,TGTGCCAGCAGGGACAGGGGTTTTGGCAATCAGCCCCAGCATTTT,CASRDRGFGNQPQHF
NA,TRBV19,NA,TRBJ2-7,TGTGCCAGTAGTATAAGGGAGGCTACCTACGAGCAGTACTTC,CASSIREATYEQYF
once,TRBV6-1,NA,TRBJ2-1,TGTGCCAGCAGTGAAAGGGACACGGCTCCGAATGAGCAGTTCTTC,CASSERDTAPNEQFF
NA,TRBV7-2,TRBD1,TRBJ2-1,TGTGCCAGCAGCTTAAGAGGACAGGGGGCCCTTGAGCAGTTCTTC,CASSLRGQGALEQFF
NA,TRBV7-6,NA,TRBJ1-2,TGTGCCAGCAGCTTAGCCGAAGGCTACACCTTC,CASSLAEGYTF
NA,TRBV4-1,TRBD2,TRBJ2-7,TGCGCCAGCAGCCAAGGTAGACTAGCGGGAGACGGGAGCTACGAGCAGTACTTC,CASSQGRLAGDGSYEQYF
NA,TRBV6-1,NA,TRBJ2-2,TGTGCCAGCAGTAGGACCAACACCGGGGAGCTGTTTTTT,CASSRTNTGELFF
NA,TRBV5-1,NA,TRBJ2-2,TGCGCCAGCAGTTACTCTAGCGCGAACACCGGGGAGCTGTTTTTT,CASSYSSANTGELFF
once,TRBV5-5,NA,TRBJ1-3,TGTGCCAGCAGCTTCGATTTTCGAGGAGGAAACACCATATATTTT,CASSFDFRGGNTIYF
NA,TRBV18,NA,TRBJ2-7,TGTGCCAGCTCACCGACCGACGGGGCTTCCTACGAGCAGTACTTC,CASSPTDGASYEQYF
NA,TRBV9,NA,TRBJ2-7,TGTGCCAGCAGCGTAGAAGATCGGGGACCCTCCTACGAGCAGTACTTC,CASSVEDRGPSYEQYF
NA,TRBV4-2,TRBD1,TRBJ2-1,TGTGCCAGCAGCCAAGAGCGGACAGGGATCCTCAGTGAGCAGTTCTTC,CASSQERTGILSEQFF
NA,TRBV6-1,NA,TRBJ2-7,TGTGCCAGCAGTGCGACGGTTATTCACGAGCAGTACTTC,CASSATVIHEQYF
NA,TRBV19,NA,TRBJ2-2,TGTGCCAGTAGTATAGATTGGGAGCCCGGGGAGCTGTTTTTT,CASSIDWEPGELFF
NA,TRBV27,NA,TRBJ2-7,TGTGCCAGCAACGGGGAGCAACACGAGCAGTACTTC,CASNGEQHEQYF
few,TRBV19,NA,TRBJ1-5,TGTGCCAGTACCTCGACAGACCTAAACAATCAGCCCCAGCATTTT,CASTSTDLNNQPQHF
NA,TRBV10-1,TRBD1,TRBJ1-2,TGCGCCAGCAGTGGAGACAGGGGGGATGGCTACACCTTC,CASSGDRGDGYTF
NA,TRBV15,NA,TRBJ2-7,TGTGCCACCAGCAGAGCGACGGGCAGGAGGAACGAGCAGTACTTC,CATSRATGRRNEQYF
NA,TRBV30,TRBD2,TRBJ2-7,TGTGCCTGGAGTCCAAGACTAGCTCAACAGTACTTC,CAWSPRLAQQYF
NA,TRBV28,NA,TRBJ2-6,TGTGCCAGCAGCTCCCCAGGGGCTGGGGCCAACGTCCTGACTTTC,CASSSPGAGANVLTF
once,TRBV6-6,TRBD1,TRBJ1-3,TGTGCCAGCACCATCAGACAGGGGGCTGGAAACACCATATATTTT,CASTIRQGAGNTIYF
NA,TRBV7-2,NA,TRBJ1-4,TGTGCCAGCAGCCCGGCTGGCAGGGAGGATGAAAAACTGTTTTTT,CASSPAGREDEKLFF
NA,TRBV28,TRBD2,TRBJ2-3,TGTGCCAGCAGACGACTAGCGGGTGGGGCAGATACGCAGTATTTT,CASRRLAGGADTQYF
NA,TRBV20-1,NA,TRBJ1-1,TGCAGTGCTCCAACAGAAACTGAAGCTTTCTTT,CSAPTETEAFF
NA,TRBV4-2,NA,TRBJ1-5,TGTGCCAGCAGCCAAGATGTTGGAGGATCCCCTCAGCCCCAGCATTTT,CASSQDVGGSPQPQHF
NA,TRBV2,TRBD2,TRBJ2-2,TGTGCCAGCATCGGCCGACTAGCGGGAGGATTCGGGGAGCTGTTTTTT,CASIGRLAGGFGELFF